The source of this T cell receptor (beta chain) is a study of shared clonotypes between healthy human individuals. Method: immunoSEQ multiplex PCR; TCRdb's copy keeps in-frame clones and lacks some. This table has around 510,000 clones, approximately 94% appearing once. The V end lost 6 bases, the J end lost 7 bases, and 21 bases lay between the germline ends. The CDR3 is made up of 15 amino acids. Germline lookup yields CDR1 MDHEN and CDR2 SYDVKM. This clone was found once. The chain has TRBV28 and TRBJ1-2; D is perhaps TRBD1 (6 bases). The sequenced sample consisted of naive CD4+ T cells sorted from blood. Subset: CD45RA+ positively selected. This clonotype was sampled from a woman under 40 in good health. This CDR3 reads CASSRGKGGGAGYTF. The CDR3 DNA reads TGTGCCAGCAGCCGAGGAAAGGGGGGAGGTGCTGGCTACACCTTC.